This T cell receptor beta chain was found in a study of T cells in Graves' hyperthyroidism and ophthalmopathy. Study-wide results and limits: The majority of expanded thyroid clonotypes above 0.001 also appeared in blood.

The V gene's germline CDR1 is SQVTM and CDR2 ANQGSEA. The J segment lost 1 base and the V segment lost 5 bases, leaving 6 bases of the junction unmatched. This CDR3 has 14 amino acids. TCR beta CDR3 regions were amplified from RNA transcripts. The TCR CDR3 first-round RT-PCR relied on the HTBI primer set. Each CDR3 protein is one row after TCRdb ran MiXCR on the multiplex PCR reads. The table includes 600,000 or so distinct CDR3 sequences, roughly 15% detected once. For the diagnoses, clinical symptoms, serum thyroxine and TRAb, thyroid ultrasound and orbital computed tomography were used. This clonotype was observed at least ten times. Its cognate antigen is unknown.

The V gene is TRBV29-1, the J gene TRBJ2-5, with 8 bases lining up with TRBD2. The TCR sequence derives from a woman between 45 and 65 years old with Graves' ophthalmopathy. Input material: blood. CDR3 residues: CSVTPSGSQETQYF. The CDR3, as DNA: TGCAGCGTTACTCCGAGCGGGAGCCAAGAGACCCAGTACTTC.